These 12 T cell receptor beta chains were sequenced from one sample in a study of OX40 agonist ivuxolimab in advanced cancers. TCRdb's table, derived via immunoSEQ multiplex PCR, lists solely in-frame clones and lacks some. The sample consists of about 81,000 clones, 84% of them appearing once. The sequences come from CD4+ or CD8+ T cells sorted from blood, collected in a trial of the OX40 agonist ivuxolimab. The receptors come from an adult with an advanced solid tumor such as melanoma, head and neck, liver or kidney cancer.

The chain's CDR3 is CASSPGHLYNEQFF. The CDR3 DNA sequence: TGTGCCAGCAGCCCGGGACATCTATACAATGAGCAGTTCTTC. This chain joins TRBV5-8 and TRBJ2-1; D possibly corresponds to TRBD1 (6 bases). Germline assignment: CDR1 SGHTS and CDR2 YDEGEE. The length of the CDR3 is 14 residues. Trimming removed 4 bases at V and 4 bases at J, with 12 bases between.

V and J are TRBV28 and TRBJ2-2; TRBD1 matches at 9 bases. CDR1 MDHEN and CDR2 SYDVKM come from the germline V gene. V gave up 5 bases and J gave up 4 bases; unmatched junction bases: 5. The CDR3 is made up of 15 amino acids. CDR3: CASSPGQGVTGELFF. DNA for the CDR3: TGTGCCAGCAGTCCGGGACAGGGTGTCACCGGGGAGCTGTTTTTT.

This chain uses TRBV2 with TRBJ2-3; D is perhaps TRBD1 or TRBD2 (5 bases each). V lost 2 bases and J 1 base, leaving 7 bases between the germline ends. The CDR3 consists of 14 residues. Germline V CDR1 and CDR2: SNHLY, FYNNEI. CDR3 protein: CASSEWDRTDTQYF. The CDR3 DNA reads as TGTGCCAGCAGTGAATGGGACCGCACAGATACGCAGTATTTT.

The chain joins TRBV6-4 to TRBJ2-3; TRBD2 is a possible D gene (6 bases). Germline lookup yields CDR1 MRHNA and CDR2 SNTAGT. V was pared by 6 bases and J by 0 bases, with 10 bases between. CDR3 length: 14 residues. This chain's CDR3 is CASSPGTSTDTQYF. The CDR3, as DNA: TGTGCCAGCAGCCCCGGGACTAGCACAGATACGCAGTATTTT.

This clone was seen more than once but under ten times. The J gene is TRBJ1-5, the V gene TRBV19; D is perhaps TRBD1 (5 bases). Germline V gene lookup returns CDR1 LNHDA and CDR2 SQIVND (reference sequence). The CDR3 runs to 13 residues. Trimming stripped 7 bases from V and 3 bases from J, with 10 bases between. This CDR3 is CASTREFNQPQHF. Here the CDR3 DNA reads TGTGCCAGTACCAGGGAGTTCAATCAGCCCCAGCATTTT. The variable domain in full, completed from reference TRBV19 and TRBJ1-5, reads DGGITQSPKYLFRKEGQNVTLSCEQNLNHDAMYWYRQDPGQGLRLIYYSQIVNDFQKGDIAEGYSVSREKKESFPLTVTSAQKNPTAFYLCASTREFNQPQHFGDGTRLSIL.

The chain links TRBV4-3 to TRBJ2-2; D possibly corresponds to TRBD2 (6 bases). Trimming took off 4 bases at V and 4 bases at J, with 13 bases between the two ends. Per the germline V gene, CDR1 is LGHNA and CDR2 is YSLEER. The CDR3 sequence is 15 residues long. The CDR3 nucleotides read TGCGCCAGCAGCCCGAACGGGGAGGTCACCGGGGAGCTGTTTTTT. It translates to CASSPNGEVTGELFF.

The gene calls are TRBV11-2 and TRBJ1-5; no definite D call. V was pared by 0 bases and J by 5 bases, with 5 bases between. CDR1 and CDR2 (germline): SGHAT, FQNNGV. The CDR3 is 13 residues long. DNA of the CDR3: TGTGCCAGCAGCTTAGATTCTCATCAGCCCCAGCATTTT. It is translated as CASSLDSHQPQHF.

V usage is TRBV6-5 and J usage is TRBJ2-5; D uncertain. Germline-derived CDR1 and CDR2 are MNHEY and SVGAGI. CDR3 size: 13 residues. Trimming took off 0 bases at V and 1 base at J, with 3 bases between the two ends. The CDR3 bases are TGTGCCAGCAGTTACTCGGGCCAAGAGACCCAGTACTTC. This codes for CASSYSGQETQYF.

CDR3 amino acids: CASSRGQVDYGYTF. For the CDR3, the DNA is TGCGCCAGCAGCCGGGGACAGGTGGACTATGGCTACACCTTC. The rearrangement links TRBV5-1 to TRBJ1-2; TRBD1 agrees at 8 bases. The germline V gene encodes CDR1 SGHRS and CDR2 YFSETQ. The ends lost 4 bases at V and 3 bases at J; junction bases unmatched: 5. The CDR3 runs 14 residues.

The rearrangement uses TRBV2 and TRBJ1-2; D gene uncertain. There are 14 residues in the CDR3. The ends were cut back, 2 bases at V and 2 bases at J, with 9 bases in the middle. The germline V gene encodes CDR1 SNHLY and CDR2 FYNNEI. Here the CDR3 DNA reads TGTGCCAGCAGTGAATCCCCCCCGAACTATGGCTACACCTTC. It encodes CASSESPPNYGYTF. Together with reference TRBV2 and TRBJ1-2, the CDR3 gives the full variable domain: EPEVTQTPSHQVTQMGQEVILRCVPISNHLYFYWYRQILGQKVEFLVSFYNNEISEKSEIFDDQFSVERPDGSNFTLKIRSTKLEDSAMYFCASSESPPNYGYTFGSGTRLTVV.

This chain uses TRBV7-9 with TRBJ2-7; D not certain. There are 18 residues in the CDR3. V gave up 0 bases and J gave up 4 bases, with 22 bases separating them. The germline CDR1 and CDR2 sequences are SEHNR and FQNEAQ (reference sequence). The CDR3 nucleotides read TGTGCCAGCAGCTTAGCCCGAGAGTCCGGCCCAGACCCGTACGAGCAGTACTTC. It encodes CASSLARESGPDPYEQYF.

The gene calls are TRBV10-1 and TRBJ2-7, with D unresolved. V was trimmed by 0 bases and J by 3 bases, leaving 9 bases between them. CDR3 size: 14 residues. The germline gives CDR1 WNHNN, CDR2 SYGVQD (reference sequence). The CDR3 loop is CASSESSLSYEQYF. The CDR3 nucleotides are TGCGCCAGCAGTGAGTCTAGTTTAAGCTACGAGCAGTACTTC.